The 19 T cell receptor beta chains reported below all come from one sample, sequenced in a study of read filtering for tumor transcriptome and immune sequencing (dated by TCRdb to 2018 to 2021). TCRdb lists the instrument as Illumina HiSeq 4000. The Immunoverse kit was used to build TCR libraries from 400 to 500 ng RNA, with molecular barcoded adaptors covering alpha/delta and beta/gamma chains. Starting from the raw public reads, TCRdb applied fastp trimming at Q25, assembled clones with MiXCR and retained in-frame beta chains. Records with the same CDR3 protein are collapsed into one entry carrying the most frequent genes and DNA. The sample table shows about 130,000 distinct CDR3 sequences, and roughly 13% are seen once. 6.5% to 9% of the sample rests with the top ten. The sequenced sample was a population of CD138-negative cells sorted from bone marrow. Read against the paper, the sample's cell subset or site label means: bone marrow mononuclear cells depleted of CD138+ plasma/myeloma cells by negative magnetic selection. The receptor set was obtained from a donor at least 40 years old with multiple myeloma.

In its sample, this clonotype was seen many times. The chain combines TRBV7-9 with TRBJ2-1; weak D call: TRBD1 (7 bases). In germline, CDR1 is SEHNR, CDR2 FQNEAQ (reference sequence). The CDR3 sequence is 16 residues long. The ends were cut back, 3 bases at V and 3 bases at J, with 15 bases in the middle. This CDR3 is CASSFGGTAIYNEQFF. In DNA form, the CDR3 reads TGTGCCAGCAGCTTCGGAGGGACAGCTATCTACAATGAGCAGTTCTTC.

This clonotype was detected ten times or more. This chain links TRBV27 with TRBJ2-3; 7 bases match TRBD1. V was pared by 3 bases and J by 1 base, with 1 base of the junction left unmatched. The CDR3 runs 14 residues. The germline gives CDR1 MNHEY, CDR2 SMNVEV (reference sequence). This CDR3 reads CASSFQGGTDTQYF. As DNA, the CDR3 is TGTGCCAGCAGTTTTCAGGGGGGCACAGATACGCAGTATTTT.

The chain uses TRBV7-9 and TRBJ1-2; D is undetermined. The CDR3 contains 13 residues. The V end was cut by 1 base, the J end by 7 bases, with 10 bases between. The germline V gene has CDR1 SEHNR and CDR2 FQNEAQ (reference sequence). DNA of the CDR3: TGTGCCAGCAGCTTAGGAGTCAGTTTTGGCTACACCTTC. Protein: CASSLGVSFGYTF.

This clonotype showed up many times. The J gene is TRBJ2-7, the V gene TRBV20-1; 11 nucleotides match TRBD2. The CDR3 is made up of 14 amino acids. V lost 1 base, J lost 2 bases, and 1 base stayed unmatched. The germline V gene encodes CDR1 DFQATT and CDR2 SNEGSKA (reference sequence). The CDR3, as DNA: TGCAGTGCTAGAGGACTAGCGGGACCCTACGAGCAGTACTTC. Its protein product is CSARGLAGPYEQYF.

This clonotype has a count of ten or more. The J gene is TRBJ2-1, the V gene TRBV20-1, with 7 bases lining up with TRBD2. The junction had 8 bases not matched to a gene; V was cut back by 3 bases and J by 9 bases. The CDR3 spans 13 residues. From germline, CDR1 is DFQATT and CDR2 SNEGSKA (reference sequence). In nucleotides, the CDR3 is TGCAGTGCTAGTGAGGCGGGAGACGGTGAGCAGTTCTTC. This encodes CSASEAGDGEQFF.

This clonotype was seen many times. The gene calls are TRBV10-3 and TRBJ2-4; D is undetermined. CDR1 is ENHRY and CDR2 is SYGVKD in the germline V gene. V lost 8 bases and J lost 2, with 4 bases in between. The CDR3 consists of 11 residues. The CDR3 sequence: CAIASKNIQYF. The CDR3 coding sequence is TGTGCCATCGCCTCCAAAAACATTCAGTACTTC.

CDR3 nucleotide sequence: TGCGCCAGCAGCTTGGGCTACCTAAGTGAGCAGTTCTTC. It specifies CASSLGYLSEQFF. This chain joins TRBV5-1 and TRBJ2-1; D gene unclear. The V and J ends lost 0 bases and 9 bases respectively, with 10 bases between them. This CDR3 is built from 13 residues. Looked up from germline, CDR1 is SGHRS and CDR2 is YFSETQ.

Many counts were recorded for this clonotype. The chain joins TRBV18 to TRBJ1-4; D is unresolved. CDR3 length: 12 residues. V lost 3 bases, J lost 8 bases, and 7 bases lay in between. Germline CDR1 and CDR2: KGHSH and LQKENI. CDR3 nucleotides: TGTGCCAGCTCACCTTCCGGGGAAAAACTGTTTTTT. Translating it yields CASSPSGEKLFF.

The chain recombines TRBV12-3 or TRBV12-4 with TRBJ2-1, with 8 bases matching TRBD2. With the DNA end fitting TRBJ2-7 better, the J assignment may be wrong. The CDR3 is made up of 16 amino acids. The CDR3 here is CASSLSAGDSFSEQYF. The CDR3 DNA is TGTGCCAGCAGTTTATCAGCGGGAGACTCCTTTAGCGAGCAGTACTTC.

This clonotype occurred many times. The genes are TRBV12-5 and TRBJ2-5, with 9 bases fitting TRBD2. The V and J ends lost 6 bases and 5 bases, in that order; junction bases with no gene match: 4. The CDR3 sequence is 13 residues long. From germline, CDR1 is LGHNT and CDR2 FRNRAP. CDR3 nucleotide sequence: TGTGCTAGTGGCGCTAGCGGGACGGAGACCCAGTACTTC. This sequence encodes CASGASGTETQYF.

There are many counts of this clonotype. The chain uses TRBV19 and TRBJ2-1; 10 bases fit TRBD1. Germline V gives CDR1 LNHDA, CDR2 SQIVND (reference sequence). V lost 4 bases to trimming and J lost 10 bases; unmatched junction nucleotides: 10. The CDR3 covers 15 residues. CDR3 sequence: CASSTPGQGRWEQFF. The CDR3 nucleotides are TGTGCCAGTAGTACTCCGGGACAGGGGCGATGGGAGCAGTTCTTC.

About this clonotype: It may be a read error: a sequence one base away is much more abundant. The chain joins TRBV29-1 to TRBJ2-7; 11 bases fit TRBD2. Trimming removed 7 bases from V and 2 bases from J; junction bases left unmatched: 10. The CDR3 is 15 residues long. Germline loops: CDR1 SQVTM, CDR2 ANQGSEA. CDR3 region: CSGTGTSGDPYEQYF. DNA for the CDR3: TGCAGCGGGACCGGGACTAGCGGAGACCCCTACGAGCAGTACTTC.

There are many counts of this clonotype. The chain recombines TRBV7-6 with TRBJ2-3; 9 bases align to TRBD2. Germline CDR1 and CDR2: SGHVS and FNYEAQ. The junction had 8 bases not matched to a gene; V was cut back by 4 bases and J by 3 bases. This CDR3 is 16 amino acids long. The CDR3 protein is CASSSYSGRRTDTQYF. The CDR3 DNA sequence: TGTGCCAGCAGCTCTTATAGCGGGAGAAGGACAGATACGCAGTATTTT.

The sample holds many counts of this clonotype. The chain couples TRBV12-3 or TRBV12-4 to TRBJ2-7; the D gene is possibly TRBD1 (5 bases). This CDR3 region has 15 residues. V lost 5 bases to trimming and J lost 3 bases, with 17 bases between them. CDR3 residues: CASSPRQTKRYEQYF. DNA of the CDR3: TGTGCCAGCAGTCCTAGACAGACAAAGCGCTACGAGCAGTACTTC.

The chain links TRBV11-2 to TRBJ2-7, with 10 bases aligning to TRBD1. This CDR3 has 19 residues. J lost 1 base, V lost 4 bases, and 16 bases had no gene match. In germline, CDR1 is SGHAT, CDR2 FQNNGV. The CDR3 here is CASSSIMTDRGRTSYEQYF. In nucleotides, the CDR3 is TGTGCCAGCAGCTCAATAATGACTGACAGGGGGCGGACATCCTACGAGCAGTACTTC.

This clonotype was counted many times. V and J are TRBV20-1 and TRBJ2-7, with D possibly matching TRBD2 (6 bases). The CDR3 is made up of 15 amino acids. Germline V lookup: CDR1 DFQATT, CDR2 SNEGSKA (reference sequence). Trimming pared 3 bases from V and 3 bases from J, leaving 18 bases between. CDR3 protein: CSASTAGRNHYEQYF. The CDR3 nucleotides read TGCAGTGCTAGTACCGCGGGGAGAAATCACTACGAGCAGTACTTC.

Ten or more counts support this clonotype. The rearrangement uses TRBV12-3 or TRBV12-4 and TRBJ1-4; 8 bases map to TRBD1. The V gene end was trimmed by 6 bases and the J gene end by 3 bases; junction bases not matched to a gene: 3. The CDR3 sequence is 14 residues long. This chain's CDR3 is CASSQGAANEKLFF. In DNA, the CDR3 is TGTGCCAGCAGCCAGGGGGCGGCTAATGAAAAACTGTTTTTT.

This clonotype was detected many times. V usage is TRBV27 and J usage is TRBJ1-1; 7 bases agree with TRBD1. J gave up 4 bases and V 1 base, and 6 bases lay outside the gene matches. Per the germline V gene, CDR1 is MNHEY and CDR2 is SMNVEV (reference sequence). This CDR3 has 15 residues. The CDR3 loop is CASSLFARGATEAFF. CDR3 coding DNA: TGTGCCAGCAGTTTATTTGCCAGGGGGGCCACTGAAGCTTTCTTT.

The V gene is TRBV19, the J gene TRBJ2-2; no clear D. Germline lookup yields CDR1 LNHDA and CDR2 SQIVND (reference sequence). This CDR3 spans 16 amino acids. The V gene lost 8 bases and the J gene lost 3 bases, with 19 bases spanning the gap. Here the CDR3 DNA reads TGTGCCAGTTCCGACTCCTTGGGTGTTGACACCGGGGAGCTGTTTTTT. This translates into CASSDSLGVDTGELFF.